The 20 T cell receptor beta chains below all came from one sample that was sequenced in a study of blood T cell repertoires in COVID-19. Produced via immunoSEQ multiplex PCR; TCRdb's table is partial and in-frame only. The table shows fewer than 350,000 clones, with about 91% occurring only once. Source material: PBMCs or T cells enriched from blood (not recorded which). All receptors derive from a man aged 35 to 55 who had been exposed to COVID-19.

The genes are TRBV7-2 and TRBJ2-1, with a weak D call TRBD1 (6 bases). Deletions cut 5 bases from V and 8 bases from J, with 16 bases between. Germline CDR1 reads SGHTA; CDR2 reads FQGNSA. This CDR3 region has 14 residues. This chain's CDR3 is CASSLDWGLDEQFF. The CDR3 DNA reads TGTGCCAGCAGCCTAGATTGGGGGCTCGATGAGCAGTTCTTC.

CDR3 nucleotide sequence: TGCGCCAGCAATAGCGGGACCCCCTCTAGCACAGATACGCAGTATTTT. Amino acids: CASNSGTPSSTDTQYF. This sequence joins TRBV10-1 and TRBJ2-3; TRBD2 aligns across 8 bases. Trimming removed 7 bases from V and 0 bases from J; junction bases left unmatched: 9. Germline V gene sequence: CDR1 WNHNN, CDR2 SYGVQD (reference sequence). The CDR3 sequence is 16 residues long.

CDR3 DNA sequence: TGTGCCAGCAGCTTAAGGACAGTAAACACCGGGGAGCTGTTTTTT. Residues: CASSLRTVNTGELFF. J is TRBJ2-2 and V is TRBV7-3, with D maybe TRBD1 (6 bases). The CDR3 is made up of 15 amino acids. Germline CDR1 is SGHTA and CDR2 is FQGTGA. Trimming left V 1 base short and J 2 bases short, with 8 bases between.

The chain has TRBV5-5 and TRBJ2-6; 9 bases map to TRBD1. The junction had 14 bases not matched to a gene; V was cut back by 4 bases and J by 3 bases. Germline V lookup: CDR1 SGHKS, CDR2 YYEKEE (reference sequence). This CDR3 has 19 amino acids. The CDR3 DNA is TGTGCCAGCAGCAACGGGACAGGGACTTTTACTGGTGGGGCCAACGTCCTGACTTTC. Amino acids: CASSNGTGTFTGGANVLTF.

The rearrangement uses TRBV24-1 and TRBJ1-1; D remains unclear. The CDR3 consists of 16 residues. Deletions cut 2 bases from V and 4 bases from J, with 16 bases between. Germline loops: CDR1 KGHDR, CDR2 SFDVKD. The CDR3 sequence: CATSDSRLPGGTEAFF. In DNA, the CDR3 is TGTGCCACCAGTGATTCCCGACTCCCGGGAGGCACTGAAGCTTTCTTT.

The genes are TRBV9 and TRBJ1-3; tentative D call: TRBD1 (6 bases). The CDR3 length is 14 residues. The V gene's germline CDR1 is SGDLS and CDR2 YYNGEE. Trimming removed 4 bases at V and 9 bases at J, with 17 bases between. DNA of the CDR3: TGTGCCAGCAGCTCCCGAAACAGGGATGGCACCATATATTTT. Its translation is CASSSRNRDGTIYF.

The chain carries TRBV24-1 and TRBJ2-5, with TRBD1 matching over 7 bases. V gave up 4 bases and J gave up 5 bases; unmatched junction bases: 3. CDR1 and CDR2 (germline): KGHDR, SFDVKD. The CDR3 loop spans 13 amino acids. As DNA, the CDR3 is TGTGCCACCAGTGACACAGGGGAGGAGACCCAGTACTTC. It codes for CATSDTGEETQYF.

The chain combines TRBV6-2 or TRBV6-3 with TRBJ2-7; 11 nucleotides match TRBD2. CDR1 is MNHEY and CDR2 is SVGEGT in the germline V gene. The CDR3 is 16 residues long. V lost 7 bases, J lost 2 bases, and 10 bases stayed unmatched. The CDR3 loop is CASTPKLAGVPYEQYF. DNA for the CDR3: TGTGCCAGCACCCCCAAACTAGCGGGAGTACCCTACGAGCAGTACTTC.

This chain links TRBV4-2 with TRBJ1-2, with D perhaps matching TRBD1 (6 bases). V shed 0 bases and J shed 2 bases, with 13 bases lying between them. This CDR3 contains 16 residues. Germline CDR1 is LGHNA and CDR2 is YNFKEQ. The chain's CDR3 is CASSQELQGANYGYTF. CDR3 nucleotides: TGTGCCAGCAGCCAAGAACTACAGGGCGCCAACTATGGCTACACCTTC.

This chain links TRBV5-1 with TRBJ1-5; no firm D call. V was cut by 0 bases and J by 6 bases, with 7 bases left in between. There are 13 residues in the CDR3. Germline-derived CDR1 and CDR2 are SGHRS and YFSETQ. In DNA, the CDR3 is TGCGCCAGCAGCTTGGGGGCCGGTCAGCCCCAGCATTTT. Protein: CASSLGAGQPQHF.

This chain connects TRBV19 to TRBJ2-2, with D possibly matching TRBD2 (6 bases). V lost 5 bases and J 7 bases, leaving 14 bases between the germline ends. Germline CDR1 and CDR2: LNHDA and SQIVND (reference sequence). The CDR3 has 14 amino acids. CDR3 bases: TGTGCCAGTAGTCGTCGACTAGATGGCGGGGAGCTGTTTTTT. Translating gives CASSRRLDGGELFF.

V and J are TRBV7-8 and TRBJ2-1, with D perhaps TRBD1 (6 bases). V dropped 0 bases and J dropped 7 bases, with 13 bases sitting between them. The CDR3 totals 15 residues. Germline V gene data show CDR1 as SGHVS and CDR2 as FQNEAQ. The CDR3 DNA follows: TGTGCCAGCAGCTTAGCCAGGACAGCGGCTAATGAGCAGTTCTTC. Translated, it gives CASSLARTAANEQFF. The full variable domain, in which reference TRBV7-8 and TRBJ2-1 provide the parts outside the CDR3, is GAGVSQSPRYKVAKRGQDVALRCDPISGHVSLFWYQQALGQGPEFLTYFQNEAQLDKSGLPSDRFFAERPEGSVSTLKIQRTQQEDSAVYLCASSLARTAANEQFFGPGTRLTVL.

V is TRBV27 and J is TRBJ1-4, with D unclear. The CDR3 runs 13 residues. V lost 4 bases to trimming and J lost 8 bases, with 11 bases between them. Germline V gene data show CDR1 as MNHEY and CDR2 as SMNVEV (reference sequence). The DNA for the CDR3 is TGTGCCAGCAGTTCTGGAGTGATGGAAAAACTGTTTTTT. The encoded protein is CASSSGVMEKLFF. The full variable domain, completed using reference TRBV27 and TRBJ1-4, is EAQVTQNPRYLITVTGKKLTVTCSQNMNHEYMSWYRQDPGLGLRQIYYSMNVEVTDKGDVPEGYKVSRKEKRNFPLILESPSPNQTSLYFCASSSGVMEKLFFGSGTQLSVL.

The chain has TRBV11-2 and TRBJ2-1; D not certain. With 0 bases removed from V and 0 bases from J, the gap between germline ends came to 6 bases. The germline V gene encodes CDR1 SGHAT and CDR2 FQNNGV. The CDR3 loop spans 15 amino acids. DNA for the CDR3: TGTGCCAGCAGCTTAGATCCGAGCTCCTACAATGAGCAGTTCTTC. Residues: CASSLDPSSYNEQFF.

The chain links TRBV23-1 to TRBJ1-5, with 7 bases that match TRBD1. TRBV23-1 is an open reading frame whose function is uncertain. Trimming at V came to 6 bases and at J to 9 bases, leaving 14 bases not matched to a gene. The CDR3 loop spans 15 amino acids. DNA of the CDR3: TGCGCCAGCAGCCCGCGATTCCGGACAGGCCGGCCCCAGCATTTT. Translated: CASSPRFRTGRPQHF.

The chain links TRBV15 to TRBJ2-1, with TRBD2 identical over 13 bases. The CDR3 length is 14 residues. V shed 8 bases and J 7 bases; nucleotides not matched to a gene: 5. The V gene's germline CDR1 is LNHNV and CDR2 YYDKDF (reference sequence). DNA for the CDR3: TGTGCCACCCTCGGGACTAGCGGGAAAAATGAGCAGTTCTTC. This codes for CATLGTSGKNEQFF.

The J gene is TRBJ2-1, the V gene TRBV21-1; TRBD2 is the table's D call and was not checked against the DNA. TRBV21-1 is recorded as a pseudogene. The length of the CDR3 is 13 residues. The CDR3: CASSKEDSYEQFF. The CDR3 region has the DNA TGTGCCAGCAGCAAAGAGGACTCGTATGAGCAGTTCTTC.

This chain links TRBV5-1 with TRBJ2-1; no definite D call. The V end was cut by 1 base, the J end by 0 bases, with 11 bases between. Per the germline V gene, CDR1 is SGHRS and CDR2 is YFSETQ. The length of the CDR3 is 16 residues. The DNA of the CDR3 is TGCGCCAGCAGCTTGCAGCATAGGAGCTCCTACAATGAGCAGTTCTTC. Translation gives CASSLQHRSSYNEQFF.

The chain combines TRBV12-3 or TRBV12-4 with TRBJ2-7; 8 bases are a match to TRBD2. J lost 13 bases, V lost 4 bases, and 6 bases had no gene match. CDR3 length: 11 amino acids. In DNA, the CDR3 is TGTGCCAGCAGTTCCCGGACTAGCTCCTACTTC. Encoded protein: CASSSRTSSYF.

V is TRBV30 and J is TRBJ1-5; D is unclear. Trimming cost V 1 base and J 6 bases, with 10 bases left between them. This CDR3 is 13 amino acids long. CDR1 GTSNPN and CDR2 SVGIG come from the germline V gene (reference sequence). The CDR3 bases are TGTGCCTGGAGTGCCGGGGAAACTCAGCCCCAGCATTTT. It is translated as CAWSAGETQPQHF.